This TCR beta chain was found in a study of T cell responses to AZD1222 COVID-19 vaccine. This CDR3 region has 15 residues. V gave up 2 bases and J gave up 4 bases; unmatched junction bases: 5. Germline V CDR1 and CDR2: KGHSH, LQKENI. General observations from the study: Spike-specific TCR breadth rose after two AZD1222 doses, and depth rose as well. Just 5 to 7 AZD1222 recipients tested seropositive at baseline.

TCRdb keeps only in-frame clones here, not all; method: immunoSEQ multiplex PCR. The table includes over 150,000 clones, 75% to 90% detected once. This clone was seen a few times. What it recognizes is unknown. The source was peripheral blood, collected on day 0 of AZD1222 vaccination. V and J are TRBV18 and TRBJ2-7; 10 nucleotides align to TRBD1. The clonotype originates from an adult in good health. DNA of the CDR3: TGTGCCAGCTCACCATGGACAGGGGGTGTATACGAGCAGTACTTC. Its translation: CASSPWTGGVYEQYF.